The clone carrying this T cell receptor (beta chain) occurred a few times. Its antigen is still unknown. The data were obtained in a study of T-cell memory formation after mild COVID-19. Overall study findings and caveats: Those CD4+ clones that contracted were mainly in CM and EM (CD8+ ones in EMRA). The authors left the SARS-CoV-2 specificity of second-wave clones peaking on day 37 unconfirmed.

V lost 1 base and J 5 bases, leaving 14 bases between the germline ends. The CDR3 extends over 15 amino acids. The germline V gene has CDR1 SQVTM and CDR2 ANQGSEA. A single record per CDR3 protein comes from TCRdb applying MiXCR to the 5' RACE reads. Here the sample spans tens of thousands of distinct CDR3 sequences, about 15% being singletons. The sequence came from a man between 18 and 35 years old who had mild COVID-19 (a few samples of this study predate the infection). Cell type and time point are not known. The chain is built from TRBV29-1 and TRBJ2-2, with D tentatively TRBD1 (5 bases). Material for sequencing was PBMCs or a T cell subset sorted from them (not recorded which). CDR3 sequence reads: CSVEGVGRETGELFF. The CDR3, as DNA: TGCAGCGTTGAAGGAGTGGGCAGGGAAACCGGGGAGCTGTTTTTT.